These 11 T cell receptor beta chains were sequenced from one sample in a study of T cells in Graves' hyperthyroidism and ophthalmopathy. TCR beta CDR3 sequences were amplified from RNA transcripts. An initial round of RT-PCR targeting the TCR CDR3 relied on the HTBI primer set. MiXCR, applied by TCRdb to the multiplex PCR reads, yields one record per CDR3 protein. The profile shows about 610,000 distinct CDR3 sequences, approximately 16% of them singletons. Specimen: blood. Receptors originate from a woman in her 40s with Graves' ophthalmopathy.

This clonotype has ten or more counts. The CDR3 nucleotides are TGTGCCAGCAGCGCCACGACAGGGCCTTATCAGCCCCAGCATTTT. It yields the protein CASSATTGPYQPQHF. The gene calls are TRBV28 and TRBJ1-5, with 7 nucleotides matching TRBD1. Per germline, CDR1 MDHEN and CDR2 SYDVKM. This CDR3 has 15 residues. Germline trimming cut 6 bases from V and 5 bases from J; bases unmatched to any gene: 10.

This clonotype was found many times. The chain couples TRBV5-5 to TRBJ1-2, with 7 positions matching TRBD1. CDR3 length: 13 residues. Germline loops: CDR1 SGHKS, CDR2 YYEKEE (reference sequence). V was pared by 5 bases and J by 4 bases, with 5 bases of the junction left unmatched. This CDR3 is CASRRQGSYGYTF. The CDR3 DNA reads TGTGCCAGCAGGCGACAGGGAAGCTATGGCTACACCTTC.

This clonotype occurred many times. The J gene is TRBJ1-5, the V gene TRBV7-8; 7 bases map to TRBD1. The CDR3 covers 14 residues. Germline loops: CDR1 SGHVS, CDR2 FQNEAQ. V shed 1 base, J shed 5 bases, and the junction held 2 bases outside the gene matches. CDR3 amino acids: CASSLGDRYQPQHF. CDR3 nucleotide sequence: TGTGCCAGCAGCTTAGGGGACAGATATCAGCCCCAGCATTTT.

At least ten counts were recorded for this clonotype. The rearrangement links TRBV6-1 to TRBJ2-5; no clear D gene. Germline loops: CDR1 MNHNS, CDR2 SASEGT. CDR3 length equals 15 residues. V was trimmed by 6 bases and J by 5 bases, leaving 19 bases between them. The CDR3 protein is CASSLLGGPSETQYF. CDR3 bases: TGTGCCAGCAGCCTGTTGGGTGGGCCTTCTGAGACCCAGTACTTC.

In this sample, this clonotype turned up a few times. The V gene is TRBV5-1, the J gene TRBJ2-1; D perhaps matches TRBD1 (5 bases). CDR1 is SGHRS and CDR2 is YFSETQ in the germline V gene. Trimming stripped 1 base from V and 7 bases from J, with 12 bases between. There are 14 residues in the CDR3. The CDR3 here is CASSLISGRNEQFF. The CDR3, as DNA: TGCGCCAGCAGCTTGATATCAGGGCGAAATGAGCAGTTCTTC.

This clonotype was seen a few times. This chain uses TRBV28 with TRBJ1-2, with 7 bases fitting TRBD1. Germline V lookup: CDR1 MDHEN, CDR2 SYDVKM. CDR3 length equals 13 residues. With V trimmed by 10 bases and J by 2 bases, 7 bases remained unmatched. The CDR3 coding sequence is TGTGCCATTGGGACAGCGCCCAACTATGGCTACACCTTC. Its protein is CAIGTAPNYGYTF.

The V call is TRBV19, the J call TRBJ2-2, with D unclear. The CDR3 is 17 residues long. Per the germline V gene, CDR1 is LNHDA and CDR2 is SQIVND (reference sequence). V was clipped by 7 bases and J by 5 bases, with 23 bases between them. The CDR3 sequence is CASKIGRSTELTGELFF. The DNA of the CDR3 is TGTGCCAGTAAGATCGGACGGTCGACCGAGTTGACCGGGGAGCTGTTTTTT.

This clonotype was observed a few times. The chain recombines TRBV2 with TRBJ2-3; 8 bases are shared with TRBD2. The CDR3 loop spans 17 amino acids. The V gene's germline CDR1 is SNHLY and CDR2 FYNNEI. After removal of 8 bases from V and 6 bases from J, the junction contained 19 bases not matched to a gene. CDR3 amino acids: CASRRSDTGGPGDTQYF. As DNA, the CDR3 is TGTGCCAGCCGGCGATCCGATACGGGAGGGCCGGGGGATACGCAGTATTTT. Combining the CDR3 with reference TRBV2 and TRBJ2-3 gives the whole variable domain EPEVTQTPSHQVTQMGQEVILRCVPISNHLYFYWYRQILGQKVEFLVSFYNNEISEKSEIFDDQFSVERPDGSNFTLKIRSTKLEDSAMYFCASRRSDTGGPGDTQYFGPGTRLTVL.

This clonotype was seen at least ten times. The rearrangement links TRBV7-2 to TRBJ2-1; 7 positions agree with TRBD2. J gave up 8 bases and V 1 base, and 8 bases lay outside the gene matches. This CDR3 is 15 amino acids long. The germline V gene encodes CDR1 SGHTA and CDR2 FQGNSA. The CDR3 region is CASSLEVLAGYEQFF. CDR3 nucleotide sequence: TGTGCCAGCAGCTTAGAGGTATTAGCGGGCTATGAGCAGTTCTTC.

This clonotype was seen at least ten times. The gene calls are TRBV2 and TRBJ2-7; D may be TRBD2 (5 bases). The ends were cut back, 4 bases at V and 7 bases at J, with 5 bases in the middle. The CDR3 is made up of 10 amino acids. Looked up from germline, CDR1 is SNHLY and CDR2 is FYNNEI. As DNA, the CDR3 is TGTGCCAGCAGTGGACTAGAGCAGTACTTC. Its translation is CASSGLEQYF.

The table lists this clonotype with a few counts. CDR3 DNA: TGTGCCACCTCACGGGGGGGCGGTCAAGATACGCAGTATTTT. It is translated as CATSRGGGQDTQYF. This rearrangement joins TRBV24-1 to TRBJ2-3; TRBD2 agrees at 8 bases. With 9 bases clipped from V and 5 bases from J, the junction kept 9 bases outside the gene matches. The CDR3 totals 14 residues. The germline V gene encodes CDR1 KGHDR and CDR2 SFDVKD.